Listed here is a single T cell receptor beta chain. What this receptor recognizes is not known. These data are taken from a study of cytomegalovirus exposure and HLA in healthy donors listed by TCRdb under 2017. General notes on the study: In an earlier analysis of several hundred of the donors, under 300 Gb of sequence data and some 100 million unique TCR beta sequences from approximately 180 million T cells were reported. Of the roughly 400 genotyped donors, 65% to 90% fell in the genetic ancestry cluster associated with self-reported Caucasian donors. Donor age, sex, ethnicity and CMV serostatus were collected together with the repertoire data. Both class I and class II loci were covered by HLA typing, at four-digit resolution. In addition to the first cohort of around 670 subjects, a separate validation cohort of 100 to 150 different subjects was used. Approximately 300 gigabases of sequencing data and around 88 million unique TCR sequences made up an early release that covered several hundred HLA-typed donors. Roughly five DR-DQ haplotypes were treated as single units for association and clustering because of strong linkage in the cohort. The study aimed to test whether signatures of past pathogen exposure could be identified by cataloging public T cell receptors. Typing coverage differed by locus: A, B, C, DRB1 and DQB1 were typed in about 620-640 donors, DQA1 in about 510, DPA1 in 600 to 610, and DPB1 in 472. A later genetic analysis took genome-wide SNP genotypes for about 65% of the roughly 670 donors and used that subset as a discovery cohort. Among several hundred genotyped donors of the cohort, an average of roughly 230,000 unique TCR beta nucleotide sequences was sequenced per donor, of which about 19% were non-productive. In an earlier analysis of roughly 540 of the donors, high-throughput TCR beta sequencing was used to judge whether each TCR beta V gene segment behaved as functional or pseudogenic. The study used immunosequencing to profile the T cell repertoires of approximately 650 subjects and linked those repertoires to cytomegalovirus serostatus. Rather than drawing on any new phenotypic data, the later analysis identified candidate immune exposures from TCR beta sequences and the way those sequences occurred across donors. A later analysis re-examined previously published TCR beta repertoires from 610 or so donors and added high-resolution HLA genotyping to investigate patterns of TCR occurrence. All discovery cohort repertoires had been generated using a single sequencing platform. The study combined high-throughput TCR immunosequencing, statistical association of individual TCRs with disease status, and machine learning to predict cytomegalovirus infection status.

What the study reported, not specific to this receptor: It was suggested by the authors that the approach could potentially be generalized to other disease states and immunological phenotypes. Over 15 rarely observed V segments, including chromosome 9 orphons, were excluded from the earlier analysis of almost 600 of the donors because counts were too low. Across donors, most TCR sequences were observed very rarely, whereas some public TCRs were present in many individuals. V-gene and J-gene trimming of TCR beta chains was associated with a missense DCLRE1C variant in a later genetic analysis, and the association was replicated in an independent cohort. In vitro tests confirmed that a few of the cytomegalovirus-associated TCR beta chains recognize cytomegalovirus antigens. Correlated functional status among segregating V segments might be attributable to linkage disequilibrium, but an unknown experimental factor could not be ruled out. When HLA alleles, especially DR and DQ, strongly co-occurred, TCR associations were difficult to assign to individual alleles. The 87-base-pair reads could not distinguish some IMGT-functional V segments, including TRBV6-2 and TRBV6-3, so those segments were excluded. For the cohort, immune exposure information was limited to CMV serostatus. A later analysis associated some 17,000 TCR beta sequences with specific HLA alleles at a false discovery rate of 0.05. Compared with equally common non-associated chains, HLA-associated TCR beta chains in a later analysis were more clonally expanded and had lower generation probabilities. A further reported finding was that TCR beta sequences accurately predicted the HLA-A and HLA-B alleles for most subjects in the first cohort. In a later analysis, the rate of TCR association differed among HLA loci, with DRB1 alleles having the most associated TCRs and HLA-C alleles having the fewest. The sequencing pipeline was judged likely to have produced a cluster of highly shared sequence variants as a technical artifact. The presence/absence analyses assumed that sequencing depth was roughly uniform across donors, and that assumption may not be true. A later genetic analysis reported fewer N-insertions in productive TCRs among donors in an Asian-associated ancestry cluster than the approximately 700-donor mean. Broadly in line with IMGT annotations, most TCR beta V segments showed up in productive rearrangements about 90% or about 30% of the time in an earlier analysis of a few hundred of the donors. A total of 150 to 200 TCR beta chains were listed by the study as associated with cytomegalovirus. Cytomegalovirus status was reported to be diagnosed by the classifier with high specificity and sensitivity in both the original and validation cohorts. Because HLA typing was unavailable for some donors at each locus, only the typed subset was used in association tests. According to a later analysis, most CMV-associated TCR beta chains appeared to be HLA-restricted, and the HLA associations seemed to be driven largely by CMV exposure. Only TCR beta chains were sequenced in this cohort, and the absence of alpha or paired-chain data limited detectable features. Several of the top co-occurrence clusters appeared to be linked to parvovirus B19, influenza, CMV and Epstein-Barr virus, according to a later analysis.

The cohort consisted of 650 to 700 healthy bone marrow donors. At the time of sampling, all cohort members were nominally healthy, though unrecorded immune exposures were likely present. The donor was CMV seronegative and belonged to the group of under 400 seronegative cohort members. Each donor provided a peripheral blood sample, and peripheral blood mononuclear cells were used for TCR beta sequencing. The Qiagen DNeasy Blood Extraction Kit was used to extract genomic DNA from the blood cell samples. At the junction V is shortened by 3 bases and J by 7 bases, with 18 bases in between. CDR3 length: 15 amino acids, cysteine to phenylalanine. Only CDR3 DNA is held: 45 bases, read in frame from base 1. For CDR1 and CDR2, the germline V gene lists MNHEY and SVGAGI. Libraries were constructed by the immunoSEQ multiplex PCR assay. The multiplex PCR relied on a mix of 60 forward primers for TCR Vbeta segments and 13 reverse primers for TCR Jbeta segments. The CDR3 region of rearranged TCR beta genes was amplified from genomic DNA by a multiplex PCR assay. Amplified TCR beta libraries were sequenced as 87-base-pair reads on the Illumina HiSeq System. Under the source paper's analysis protocol: Across the 600 to 700 repertoires, a later analysis counted roughly 84 million unique TCR beta chains, around 11 million of which were shared by at least two donors. To remove PCR and sequencing errors, raw reads were error-corrected and collapsed into unique sequences using a nearest-neighbor algorithm that merged closely related sequences. Alignment of CDR3 sequences to IMGT reference sequences was used to assign V, D and J gene segments. For a sequence to be retained, at least a six-nucleotide match to both a V gene segment and a J gene segment was required. A rearrangement was called productive if the CDR3 had no stop codons and remained in frame with V and J, and every other rearrangement was called non-productive. CDR3 was defined by IMGT convention, running from the second conserved V-encoded cysteine to the conserved J-encoded phenylalanine. The earlier analysis of about 590 of the donors excluded sequences that lacked an unambiguous match to a single V gene segment. An earlier analysis of about 600 of the donors called V segments functional above 56.7% productive rearrangements and segregating when the between-donor standard deviation exceeded 5%. A statistical classification framework was built for diagnosing cytomegalovirus status from the catalog of TCR beta chain sequences. A later analysis assigned V and J genes by comparing TCR nucleotide sequences with IMGT/GENE-DB human TR gene sequences. The TCRdist pipeline was used in a later analysis to assign CDR3 sequences and most-parsimonious VDJ recombination scenarios. In a later analysis, every TCR beta chain was defined by the combination of its CDR3 amino acid sequence and its V-gene family, and reads without a unique V-gene family were dropped. As a way to deal with suspected cross-contamination and a sequencing artifact, a later analysis dropped 500 to 700 nucleotide sequences that were highly shared and had low generation probability. In a later analysis, a clonal expansion index for each public chain was calculated from normalized within-repertoire ranks of inferred template counts. Generation probabilities in a later analysis came from a VDJ recombination model fitted to out-of-frame rearrangements, and those results were checked against IGoR. Hypergeometric tests were used in a later analysis to score TCR-TCR, TCR-HLA and TCR-CMV co-occurrence, with a repertoire-size bias correction applied to the TCR pairs. In a later analysis, false discovery rates were estimated by permuting HLA or CMV assignments 20 times. In a later analysis, co-occurring TCRs were grouped with DBSCAN, and TCRdist sequence similarity was added when clustering was performed within HLA-allele-positive subsets. Repertoires with fewer than 30,000 or more than 120,000 public chains, plus five repertoires with anomalous nucleotide sharing, were excluded from co-occurrence clustering. TCRdb's version of the immuneACCESS table is confined to in-frame rearrangements and falls short of the full clone set. An unresolved V gene accounts for under half of the shortfall where checked; the remainder is of unknown origin. V, J and clone size are taken as reported in that table, and D and trimming were inferred from the DNA itself. The table of this sample itemizes some 130,000 clones. The ten largest make up about 1.7% of the sample.

The chain is assembled from TRBV6-5 and TRBJ2-5; TRBD1 could be the D gene, as 5 bases match. Sequences were obtained from PBMCs. This TCR was sampled from a man younger than 35 in good health and CMV-seronegative. The CDR3 here reads CASSYRAGSTGTQYF. DNA sequence: TGTGCCAGCAGTTATCGGGCAGGGTCAACTGGGACCCAGTACTTC.